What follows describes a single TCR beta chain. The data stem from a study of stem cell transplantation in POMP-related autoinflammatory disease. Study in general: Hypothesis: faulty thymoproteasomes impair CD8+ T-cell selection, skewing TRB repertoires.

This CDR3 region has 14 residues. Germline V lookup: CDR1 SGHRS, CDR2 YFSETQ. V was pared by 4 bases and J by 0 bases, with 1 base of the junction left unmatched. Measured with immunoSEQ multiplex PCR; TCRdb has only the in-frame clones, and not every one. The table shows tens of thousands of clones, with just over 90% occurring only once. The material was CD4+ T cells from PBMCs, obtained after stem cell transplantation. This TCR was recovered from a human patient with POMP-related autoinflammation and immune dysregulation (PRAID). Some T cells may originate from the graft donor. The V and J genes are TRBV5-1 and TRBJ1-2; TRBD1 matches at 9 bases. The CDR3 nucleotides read TGCGCCAGCAGCCGGGACAGGGCTAACTATGGCTACACCTTC. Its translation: CASSRDRANYGYTF.